Presented here are 20 T cell receptor beta chains from one specimen sequenced in a study of cytomegalovirus exposure and HLA in healthy donors. The primer mix had 60 Vbeta and 13 Jbeta primers. Repertoires were generated with immunoSEQ multiplex PCR, while TCRdb's copy carries only in-frame clones and drops some. The table records 100,000 to 150,000 clones, about four fifths of them present only once. The sequenced sample was PBMCs. The origin of the receptors is a woman aged 50 to 65 in good health and CMV-seropositive.

CDR3 nucleotide sequence: TGCGCCAGCAGCCAAGCTGACAGGAAGGATGAAAAACTGTTTTTT. Translated, it gives CASSQADRKDEKLFF. The genes are TRBV4-3 and TRBJ1-4, with D perhaps TRBD1 (6 bases). This CDR3 region has 15 residues. Germline CDR1 reads LGHNA; CDR2 reads YSLEER. Trimming shortened V by 1 base and J by 6 bases, and 12 bases separated the two germline ends.

This clone was observed a handful of times. V gene TRBV10-1 combines with J gene TRBJ2-7; TRBD2 aligns across 7 bases. The CDR3 extends over 15 amino acids. The junction had 9 bases not matched to a gene; V was cut back by 6 bases and J by 1 base. Germline CDR1 is WNHNN and CDR2 is SYGVQD (reference sequence). CDR3 coding DNA: TGCGCCAGCAGGACCAGCGGGGTGGGGTCCTACGAGCAGTACTTC. Translating gives CASRTSGVGSYEQYF.

The gene calls are TRBV29-1 and TRBJ2-5, with D possibly matching TRBD2 (6 bases). CDR1 and CDR2 (germline): SQVTM, ANQGSEA. This CDR3 has 12 amino acids. Trimming took 3 bases from V and 1 from J, leaving 6 bases between them. The CDR3 is CSVERGQETQYF. DNA of the CDR3: TGCAGCGTTGAGCGGGGCCAAGAGACCCAGTACTTC.

The genes are TRBV18 and TRBJ2-2; D is possibly TRBD1 (5 bases). Germline V CDR1 and CDR2: KGHSH, LQKENI. This CDR3 comprises 14 residues. Trimming pared 3 bases from V and 7 bases from J, leaving 12 bases between. The DNA for the CDR3 is TGTGCCAGCTCACCGTTAGACAGATACGGGGAGCTGTTTTTT. Translation gives CASSPLDRYGELFF.

With regard to this clone: The junction differs from germline at one of its ends, possibly a read error. This sequence joins TRBV7-2 and TRBJ2-7; 13 bases line up with TRBD2. The CDR3 totals 14 residues. The germline V gene encodes CDR1 SGHTA and CDR2 FQGNSA. The CDR3 nucleotides read TGTGCCAGCAGCTTATTAGGACTAGCGGGGGCCCTGTTGTTC. Encoded protein: CASSLLGLAGALLF.

The table lists this clone with a count of one. This chain connects TRBV5-1 to TRBJ2-5; 11 bases match TRBD2. J lost 11 bases, V lost 4 bases, and 10 bases had no gene match. CDR3 length: 14 residues. CDR1 SGHRS and CDR2 YFSETQ come from the germline V gene. CDR3: CASSKDSGRGEQYF. CDR3 sequence (DNA): TGCGCCAGCAGCAAGGATAGCGGGAGGGGTGAGCAGTACTTC.

The rearrangement links TRBV7-8 to TRBJ2-1; 10 positions match TRBD2. The germline V gene has CDR1 SGHVS and CDR2 FQNEAQ. J lost 11 bases, V lost 3 bases, and 10 bases had no gene match. CDR3 size: 15 residues. The CDR3 nucleotides are TGTGCCAGCAGCTTGATCATAGCGGGGGGCCCCAAGCAGTTCTTC. It codes for CASSLIIAGGPKQFF.

This clone was found many times. V and J are TRBV20-1 and TRBJ2-7; the D is unclear. Germline-derived CDR1 and CDR2 are DFQATT and SNEGSKA (reference sequence). The V gene lost 5 bases and the J gene lost 6 bases, with 11 bases spanning the gap. The CDR3 length is 11 residues. The CDR3 bases are TGCAGTGCTCGAAGGAGTCGCGAGCAGTACTTC. It encodes CSARRSREQYF.

The V gene is TRBV21-1, the J gene TRBJ2-5; the table's D call, TRBD1, has no DNA check behind it. TRBV21-1 is classified as a pseudogene. CDR3 length equals 16 residues. For the CDR3, the DNA is TGTGCCAGCAGCAAAGATACAGGGAACCCCCGGGAGACCCAGTACTTC. The encoded protein is CASSKDTGNPRETQYF.

There are a few counts of this clone. The chain links TRBV30 to TRBJ2-7; TRBD1 matches 8 bases. The V gene end was trimmed by 3 bases and the J gene end by 6 bases; junction bases not matched to a gene: 7. Germline V gene sequence: CDR1 GTSNPN, CDR2 SVGIG (reference sequence). The CDR3 loop spans 13 amino acids. Here the CDR3 reads CAWSQNTGGEQYF. CDR3 sequence (DNA): TGTGCCTGGAGCCAAAATACAGGGGGCGAGCAGTACTTC.

The CDR3 nucleotides are TGCGCCAGCAGCCCTAGGGGGCCGGGGCACGGCGATACGCAGTATTTT. This gives the protein CASSPRGPGHGDTQYF. The gene calls are TRBV4-3 and TRBJ2-3, with 7 bases fitting TRBD1. The germline V gene encodes CDR1 LGHNA and CDR2 YSLEER. The CDR3 sequence is 16 residues long. After removal of 4 bases from V and 6 bases from J, the junction contained 13 bases not matched to a gene.

The chain recombines TRBV23-1 with TRBJ2-7, with 12 bases identical to TRBD1. TRBV23-1 is placed among ORFs of uncertain function. This CDR3 comprises 16 residues. Trimming cost V 0 bases and J 5 bases; bases outside gene matches: 5. CDR3 nucleotides: TGCGCCAGCAGTCAATCGAGGGGACAGGGGGCCGACGAGCAGTACTTC. Translating gives CASSQSRGQGADEQYF.

This chain links TRBV11-2 with TRBJ1-4; 9 nucleotides align to TRBD1. The CDR3 is 15 amino acids. The V and J ends lost 2 bases and 7 bases, in that order; junction bases with no gene match: 5. Germline CDR1 SGHAT, CDR2 FQNNGV. Here the CDR3 reads CASSLFGTGTEKLFF. The CDR3 bases are TGTGCCAGCAGCTTATTCGGGACAGGGACTGAAAAACTGTTTTTT.

A few counts support this clone. The V gene is TRBV25-1, the J gene TRBJ2-1; tentative D call: TRBD1 (7 bases). Per germline, CDR1 MGHDK and CDR2 SYGVNS. This CDR3 region has 15 residues. The V gene lost 2 bases and the J gene lost 4 bases, with 12 bases spanning the gap. The CDR3 DNA reads TGTGCCAGCAGTGAAACCCAGGGGGGTTACAATGAGCAGTTCTTC. Protein product: CASSETQGGYNEQFF.

The V call is TRBV7-2, the J call TRBJ1-5; D is unclear. The CDR3 has 14 residues. Trimming left V 0 bases short and J 5 bases short, with 8 bases between. Germline V gene lookup returns CDR1 SGHTA and CDR2 FQGNSA. The CDR3 protein is CASSLAIGDQPQHF. The CDR3 DNA reads as TGTGCCAGCAGCTTAGCAATAGGAGATCAGCCCCAGCATTTT.

Only one count was recorded for this clone. V and J are TRBV7-9 and TRBJ2-7; 8 bases match TRBD1. The V segment lost 3 bases and the J segment 2 bases; nucleotides outside the gene matches: 3. Germline V gene sequence: CDR1 SEHNR, CDR2 FQNEAQ (reference sequence). This CDR3 has 14 amino acids. This chain's CDR3 is CASSFNRGTYEQYF. CDR3 DNA sequence: TGTGCCAGCAGCTTTAACAGGGGGACCTACGAGCAGTACTTC.

This chain connects TRBV18 to TRBJ1-5, with TRBD1 matching 11 bases. The CDR3 loop spans 15 amino acids. V shed 2 bases and J 6 bases; nucleotides not matched to a gene: 3. Germline V gives CDR1 KGHSH, CDR2 LQKENI. CDR3 in DNA: TGTGCCAGCTCACCAGGGACAGGGGGGTTTCAGCCCCAGCATTTT. Translating gives CASSPGTGGFQPQHF.

V and J are TRBV4-2 and TRBJ2-6; TRBD2 might be the D (6 bases). The V end lost 0 bases, the J end lost 0 bases, and 15 bases lay between the germline ends. Per germline, CDR1 LGHNA and CDR2 YNFKEQ. The CDR3 spans 19 residues. The CDR3 sequence: CASSQDGAGSHSGANVLTF. The CDR3 DNA follows: TGTGCCAGCAGCCAAGATGGGGCGGGATCCCACTCTGGGGCCAACGTCCTGACTTTC.

CDR3 DNA: TGTGCCAGCAGCTCCGACGGACACACAGATACGCAGTATTTT. Encoded protein: CASSSDGHTDTQYF. V and J are TRBV11-1 and TRBJ2-3; TRBD1 is a possible D gene (5 bases). Trimming cost V 4 bases and J 2 bases, with 10 bases left between them. The CDR3 is made up of 14 amino acids. CDR1 and CDR2 from the germline V gene are SGHAT and FQDESV (reference sequence).

This chain links TRBV27 with TRBJ1-2; D not resolved. Per germline, CDR1 MNHEY and CDR2 SMNVEV (reference sequence). The CDR3 is made up of 12 amino acids. V was pared by 2 bases and J by 10 bases, with 11 bases between. The CDR3 region is CASSLGGRVYTF. The CDR3 DNA sequence: TGTGCCAGCAGTTTAGGAGGGAGGGTCTACACCTTC.